This is a list of T cell receptor beta chains from one sample in a study of shared clonotypes between healthy human individuals. The method was immunoSEQ multiplex PCR; TCRdb's version includes in-frame clones alone and lacks a portion of them. The sample records more than 600,000 clones, around 90% being singletons. Sequenced sample: naive CD8+ T cells sorted from blood. The origin of the receptors is a man aged 25-45 years in good health. CDR3s include the opening cysteine and the closing phenylalanine or tryptophan. Fields, in order: D gene, clone size, V gene, J gene, CDR3 protein, CDR3 DNA. A D gene is named only where the DNA matches it firmly. Not every row has a clone size; where given, it reads once, few, many or a size class.

.	.	TRBV30	TRBJ2-3	CAWSVSGTGTDTQYF	TGTGCCTGGAGTGTTAGCGGGACAGGGACAGATACGCAGTATTTT
TRBD1	.	TRBV27	TRBJ2-1	CASSLRDRVYEQFF	TGTGCCAGCAGTCTCCGGGACAGGGTTTATGAGCAGTTCTTC
.	few	TRBV5-1	TRBJ2-1	CASTQSALGGYEQFF	TGCGCCAGCACTCAGTCGGCACTAGGTGGGTATGAGCAGTTCTTC
.	.	TRBV27	TRBJ2-7	CARAERGSYEQYF	TGTGCCAGAGCGGAGAGGGGCTCCTACGAGCAGTACTTC
.	.	TRBV7-9	TRBJ2-7	CASSLDRDNYEQYF	TGTGCCAGCAGCCTAGACCGGGACAACTACGAGCAGTACTTC
TRBD2	.	TRBV7-7	TRBJ2-1	CASSPLAGAPYDTYNEQFF	TGTGCCAGCAGCCCACTAGCGGGTGCACCTTACGATACCTACAATGAGCAGTTCTTC
.	.	TRBV6-5	TRBJ1-5	CASSPMDGSNQPQHF	TGTGCCAGCAGTCCCATGGACGGATCTAATCAGCCCCAGCATTTT
TRBD2	.	TRBV5-6	TRBJ2-2	CASSLVAGGNTGELFF	TGTGCCAGCAGCTTGGTAGCGGGAGGAAACACCGGGGAGCTGTTTTTT
TRBD2	.	TRBV27	TRBJ2-3	CASSFSSSGVTDTQYF	TGTGCCAGCAGTTTCAGTTCTAGCGGGGTCACAGATACGCAGTATTTT
TRBD2	.	TRBV27	TRBJ2-3	CASSLSWRSGISTDTQYF	TGTGCCAGCAGTTTATCTTGGCGGAGCGGGATAAGCACAGATACGCAGTATTTT
.	.	TRBV30	TRBJ2-5	CAWSGLPEETQYF	TGTGCCTGGAGTGGTTTACCCGAGGAGACCCAGTACTTC
.	.	TRBV30	TRBJ2-3	CAWSVLRGDTQYF	TGTGCCTGGAGTGTACTAAGGGGAGATACGCAGTATTTT
.	.	TRBV28	TRBJ2-2	CASSWETGYTGELFF	TGTGCCAGCAGTTGGGAGACGGGGTACACCGGGGAGCTGTTTTTT
TRBD2	.	TRBV10-3	TRBJ2-5	CASGNLAEQETQYF	TGTGCCTCCGGCAATCTAGCGGAACAAGAGACCCAGTACTTC
.	.	TRBV25-1	TRBJ2-7	CASSESHEQYF	TGTGCCAGCAGTGAATCCCACGAGCAGTACTTC
.	.	TRBV6-5	TRBJ1-3	CASSYSAPSGNTIYF	TGTGCCAGCAGTTACTCGGCCCCCTCTGGAAACACCATATATTTT
.	.	TRBV30	TRBJ2-7	CAWGSGLHPYEQYF	TGTGCCTGGGGCTCAGGGCTGCATCCCTACGAGCAGTACTTC
.	.	TRBV7-8	TRBJ1-1	CASSLGPRGAVEAFF	TGTGCCAGCAGCTTAGGCCCTCGGGGCGCGGTTGAAGCTTTCTTT
TRBD2	.	TRBV27	TRBJ2-7	CASSPAAGGHYEQYF	TGTGCCAGCAGTCCCGCAGCGGGAGGGCACTACGAGCAGTACTTC
TRBD1	.	TRBV7-6	TRBJ1-3	CASSLYHQLKQGPGTGNTIYF	TGTGCCAGCAGCTTATATCACCAACTCAAACAGGGGCCAGGGACTGGAAACACCATATATTTT
.	.	TRBV15	TRBJ2-7	CATSPEGGALYEQYF	TGTGCCACCAGCCCCGAGGGGGGGGCATTATACGAGCAGTACTTC
TRBD2	.	TRBV28	TRBJ2-5	CASSLSSLAGVPLETQYF	TGTGCCAGCAGTTTATCCTCTCTAGCGGGAGTTCCCCTAGAGACCCAGTACTTC
TRBD1	.	TRBV28	TRBJ2-1	CASSPKGQGLYNEQFF	TGTGCCAGCAGCCCGAAGGGACAGGGGCTCTACAATGAGCAGTTCTTC
TRBD2	.	TRBV9	TRBJ2-1	CASSVAPTSGAYNEQFF	TGTGCCAGCAGCGTAGCCCCCACTAGCGGGGCCTACAATGAGCAGTTCTTC
TRBD1	.	TRBV7-9	TRBJ2-1	CASSSFVTGGRDNEQFF	TGTGCCAGCAGCTCCTTCGTGACAGGGGGCCGGGACAATGAGCAGTTCTTC
.	once	TRBV21-1	TRBJ2-3	CASSVKKNTSGRRSDTQYF	TGTGCCAGCAGCGTTAAAAAGAATACTAGCGGGAGGAGGTCAGATACGCAGTATTTT
TRBD1	.	TRBV7-9	TRBJ2-7	CASSHTRDRGSYEQYF	TGTGCCAGCAGCCACACCCGGGACAGGGGTTCCTACGAGCAGTACTTC
TRBD2	.	TRBV4-2	TRBJ2-1	CASSQDRAGDRYNEQFF	TGTGCCAGCAGCCAAGATAGGGCGGGAGACCGCTACAATGAGCAGTTCTTC
.	.	TRBV2	TRBJ1-3	CASISDNSNTIYF	TGTGCCAGCATCTCAGACAATTCAAACACCATATATTTT
.	.	TRBV7-6	TRBJ2-1	CASSLDPPNRGLDNEQFF	TGTGCCAGCAGCTTAGACCCCCCCAACAGGGGACTGGACAATGAGCAGTTCTTC
TRBD2	.	TRBV28	TRBJ2-3	CASSSSSGRVSTDTQYF	TGTGCCAGCAGCTCCTCTAGCGGGAGGGTCAGCACAGATACGCAGTATTTT
TRBD1	.	TRBV2	TRBJ1-5	CASSGQGGNQPQHF	TGTGCCAGCAGTGGACAGGGCGGCAATCAGCCCCAGCATTTT
TRBD2	.	TRBV6-1	TRBJ2-3	CASNGLAGNTDTQYF	TGTGCCAGCAACGGACTAGCGGGAAACACAGATACGCAGTATTTT
.	.	TRBV7-9	TRBJ2-7	CASSLVEGQFYEQYF	TGTGCCAGCAGCTTAGTTGAAGGACAGTTCTACGAGCAGTACTTC
TRBD1	.	TRBV7-9	TRBJ1-4	CASTPGGSTNEKLFF	TGTGCCAGCACCCCAGGGGGATCAACTAATGAAAAACTGTTTTTT
TRBD2	.	TRBV27	TRBJ2-1	CASSLSPGSGRIYEQFF	TGTGCCAGCAGTTTATCCCCGGGGAGCGGGAGAATCTATGAGCAGTTCTTC
.	.	TRBV19	TRBJ2-7	CASSQSGRLSYEQYF	TGTGCCAGTAGTCAGAGCGGGCGCCTCTCCTACGAGCAGTACTTC
TRBD1	.	TRBV6-1	TRBJ2-7	CASSEWDRTYEQYF	TGTGCCAGCAGTGAATGGGACAGAACCTACGAGCAGTACTTC
TRBD1	once	TRBV9	TRBJ1-5	CASSVGSGGVQPQHF	TGTGCCAGCAGCGTAGGTTCAGGGGGCGTCCAGCCCCAGCATTTT
TRBD1	once	TRBV7-2	TRBJ1-2	CASSAGDRADGYTF	TGTGCCAGCAGCGCGGGGGACAGGGCTGATGGCTACACCTTC
TRBD2	.	TRBV29-1	TRBJ2-1	CSVPLLAGLSRSYNEQFF	TGCAGCGTCCCTCTGCTAGCGGGTCTCTCACGCTCCTACAATGAGCAGTTCTTC
.	.	TRBV28	TRBJ2-3	CASSSPVKASTDTQYF	TGTGCCAGCAGTTCGCCGGTAAAGGCGAGCACAGATACGCAGTATTTT
.	.	TRBV5-3	TRBJ1-4	CARRWWGLHEKLFF	TGTGCCAGAAGGTGGTGGGGCCTCCATGAAAAACTGTTTTTT
TRBD2	.	TRBV4-1	TRBJ2-7	CASSQEGGPAGGVDEQYF	TGCGCCAGCAGCCAAGAAGGGGGTCCCGCGGGGGGAGTAGACGAGCAGTACTTC
TRBD2	.	TRBV27	TRBJ2-1	CASSGRRRESEQFF	TGTGCCAGCAGCGGAAGGAGGCGGGAGTCTGAGCAGTTCTTC
TRBD2	.	TRBV5-1	TRBJ2-3	CASSSGTSGTDTQYF	TGCGCCAGCAGCTCAGGGACTAGCGGCACAGATACGCAGTATTTT
TRBD2	.	TRBV7-9	TRBJ2-7	CASSVTGGASGRPIYEQYF	TGTGCCAGCAGCGTCACAGGGGGAGCTAGCGGGAGGCCTATCTACGAGCAGTACTTC
.	few	TRBV25-1	TRBJ2-7	CASRGYEQYF	TGTGCCAGCAGAGGCTACGAGCAGTACTTC
TRBD2	.	TRBV5-1	TRBJ2-1	CASRTGLAGYNEQFF	TGCGCCAGCAGGACGGGACTAGCGGGCTACAATGAGCAGTTCTTC
.	.	TRBV5-1	TRBJ2-7	CASRGTPSFYEQYF	TGCGCCAGCCGCGGGACACCTTCGTTCTACGAGCAGTACTTC
.	.	TRBV14	TRBJ2-2	CASSQDGGRELETGELFF	TGTGCCAGCAGCCAAGATGGTGGGCGGGAACTGGAAACCGGGGAGCTGTTTTTT
.	.	TRBV7-6	TRBJ2-7	CASSLGMFYEQYF	TGTGCCAGCAGCTTGGGCATGTTTTACGAGCAGTACTTC